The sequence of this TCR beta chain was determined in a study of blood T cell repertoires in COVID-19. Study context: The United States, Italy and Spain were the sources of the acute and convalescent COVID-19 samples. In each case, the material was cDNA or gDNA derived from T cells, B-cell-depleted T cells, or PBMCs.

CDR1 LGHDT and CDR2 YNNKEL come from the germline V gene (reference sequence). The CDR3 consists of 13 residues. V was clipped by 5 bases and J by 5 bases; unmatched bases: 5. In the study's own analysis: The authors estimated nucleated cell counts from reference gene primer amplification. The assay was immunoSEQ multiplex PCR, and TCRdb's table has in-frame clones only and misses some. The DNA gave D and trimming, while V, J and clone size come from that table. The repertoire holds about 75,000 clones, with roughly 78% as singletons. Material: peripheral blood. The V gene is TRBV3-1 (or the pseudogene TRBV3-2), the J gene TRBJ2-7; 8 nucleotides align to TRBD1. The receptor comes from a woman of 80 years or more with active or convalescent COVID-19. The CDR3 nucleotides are TGTGCCAGCAGCTCATGGACAGGGAACGAGCAGTACTTC. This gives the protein CASSSWTGNEQYF.